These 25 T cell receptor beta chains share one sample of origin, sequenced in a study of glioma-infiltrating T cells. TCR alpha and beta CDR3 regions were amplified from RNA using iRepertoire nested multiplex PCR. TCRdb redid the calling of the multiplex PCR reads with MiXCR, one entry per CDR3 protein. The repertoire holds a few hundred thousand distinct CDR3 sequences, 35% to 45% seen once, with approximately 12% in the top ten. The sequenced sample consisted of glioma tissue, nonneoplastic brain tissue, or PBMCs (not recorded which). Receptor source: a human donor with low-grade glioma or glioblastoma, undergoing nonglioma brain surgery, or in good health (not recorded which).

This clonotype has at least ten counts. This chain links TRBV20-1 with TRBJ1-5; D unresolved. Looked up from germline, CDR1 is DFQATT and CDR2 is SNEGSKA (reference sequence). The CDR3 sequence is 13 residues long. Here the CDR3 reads CAKGSYSNQPQHF. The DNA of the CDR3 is TGCGCCAAAGGAAGTTATAGCAATCAGCCCCAGCATTTT.

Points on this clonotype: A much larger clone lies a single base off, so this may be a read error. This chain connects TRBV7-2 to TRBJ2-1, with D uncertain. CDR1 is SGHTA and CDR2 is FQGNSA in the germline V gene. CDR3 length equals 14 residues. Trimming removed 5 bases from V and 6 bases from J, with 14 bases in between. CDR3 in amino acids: CASSRDVGSNEQFF. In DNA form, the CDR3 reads TGTGCCAGCAGCAGAGATGTGGGGTCCAATGAGCAGTTCTTC.

In DNA, the CDR3 is TGTGCCAGCAGCGATACAGGGGCCTATAACACTGAAGCTTTCTTT. Translation gives CASSDTGAYNTEAFF. The chain carries TRBV13 and TRBJ1-1, with 7 bases aligning to TRBD1. The length of the CDR3 is 15 residues. CDR1 and CDR2 from the germline V gene are PRHDT and FYEKMQ (reference sequence). J lost 2 bases, V lost 5 bases, and 8 bases had no gene match.

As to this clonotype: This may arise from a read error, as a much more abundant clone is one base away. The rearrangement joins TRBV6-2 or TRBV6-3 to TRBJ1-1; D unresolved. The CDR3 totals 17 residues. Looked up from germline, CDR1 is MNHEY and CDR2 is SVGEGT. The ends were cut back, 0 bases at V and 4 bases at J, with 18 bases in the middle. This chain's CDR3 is CASSYSRPGSLSTEAFF. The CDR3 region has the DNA TGTGCCAGCAGTTACTCGAGGCCCGGATCGTTAAGCACTGAAGCTTTCTTT.

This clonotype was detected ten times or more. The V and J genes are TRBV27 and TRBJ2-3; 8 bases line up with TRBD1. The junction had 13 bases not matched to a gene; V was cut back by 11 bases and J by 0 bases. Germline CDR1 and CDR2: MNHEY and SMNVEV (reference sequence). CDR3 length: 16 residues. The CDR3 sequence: CASSRTGFSSTDTQYF. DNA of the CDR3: TGTGCCTCCTCTCGGACAGGGTTCTCTAGCACAGATACGCAGTATTTT.

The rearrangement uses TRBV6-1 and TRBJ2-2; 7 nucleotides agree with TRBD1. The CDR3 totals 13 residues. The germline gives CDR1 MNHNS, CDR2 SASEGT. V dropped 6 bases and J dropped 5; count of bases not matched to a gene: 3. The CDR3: CASRPTGTGELFF. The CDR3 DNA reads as TGTGCCAGCAGACCGACAGGGACCGGGGAGCTGTTTTTT.

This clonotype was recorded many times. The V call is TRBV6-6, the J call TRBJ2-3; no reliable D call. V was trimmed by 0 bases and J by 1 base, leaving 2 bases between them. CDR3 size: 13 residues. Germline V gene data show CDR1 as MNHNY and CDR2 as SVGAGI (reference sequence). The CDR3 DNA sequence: TGTGCCAGCAGTTACTCGGGCACAGATACGCAGTATTTT. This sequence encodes CASSYSGTDTQYF.

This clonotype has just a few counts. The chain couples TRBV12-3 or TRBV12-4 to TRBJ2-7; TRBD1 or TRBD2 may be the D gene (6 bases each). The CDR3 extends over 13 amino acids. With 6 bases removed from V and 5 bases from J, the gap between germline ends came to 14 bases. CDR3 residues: CASSPWGAHEQYF. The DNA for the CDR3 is TGTGCCAGCAGCCCCTGGGGGGCCCACGAGCAGTACTTC.

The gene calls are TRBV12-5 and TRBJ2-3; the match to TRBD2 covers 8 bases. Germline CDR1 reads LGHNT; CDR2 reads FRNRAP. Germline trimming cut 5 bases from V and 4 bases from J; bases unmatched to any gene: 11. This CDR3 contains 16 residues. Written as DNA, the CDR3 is TGTGCTAGTGGTACCGGAATAGCGGGATTCGCAGATACGCAGTATTTT. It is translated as CASGTGIAGFADTQYF.

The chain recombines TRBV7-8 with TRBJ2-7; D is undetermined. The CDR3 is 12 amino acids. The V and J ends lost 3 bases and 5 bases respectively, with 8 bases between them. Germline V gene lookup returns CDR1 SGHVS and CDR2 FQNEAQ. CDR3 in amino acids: CASSFLGNEQYF. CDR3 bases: TGTGCCAGCAGCTTCCTGGGAAACGAGCAGTACTTC.

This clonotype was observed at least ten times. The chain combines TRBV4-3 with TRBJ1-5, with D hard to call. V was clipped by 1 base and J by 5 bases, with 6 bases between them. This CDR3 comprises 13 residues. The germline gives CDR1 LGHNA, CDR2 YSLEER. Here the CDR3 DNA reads TGCGCCAGCAGCCAAGTCTTTGATCAGCCCCAGCATTTT. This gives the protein CASSQVFDQPQHF.

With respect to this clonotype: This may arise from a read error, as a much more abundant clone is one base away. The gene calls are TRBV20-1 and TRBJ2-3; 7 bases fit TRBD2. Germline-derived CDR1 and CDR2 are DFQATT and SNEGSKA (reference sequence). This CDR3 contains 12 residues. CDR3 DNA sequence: TGCGGTGCTACTGACCGCGGGAGTCCGCTGTTCTTC. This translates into CGATDRGSPLFF.

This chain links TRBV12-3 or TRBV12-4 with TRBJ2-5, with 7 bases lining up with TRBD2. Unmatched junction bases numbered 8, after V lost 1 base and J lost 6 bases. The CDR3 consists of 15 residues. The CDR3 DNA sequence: TGTGCCAGCAGTTTAGTTCCGGGAGGTGCTCAGACCCAGTACTTC. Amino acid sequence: CASSLVPGGAQTQYF.

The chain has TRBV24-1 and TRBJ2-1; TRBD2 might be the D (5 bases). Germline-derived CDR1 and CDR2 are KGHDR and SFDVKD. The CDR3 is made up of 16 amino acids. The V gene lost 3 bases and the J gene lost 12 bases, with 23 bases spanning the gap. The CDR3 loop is CATSDPGKRLLVGQFF. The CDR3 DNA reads TGTGCCACCAGTGATCCGGGAAAGAGGCTGCTAGTAGGGCAGTTCTTC.

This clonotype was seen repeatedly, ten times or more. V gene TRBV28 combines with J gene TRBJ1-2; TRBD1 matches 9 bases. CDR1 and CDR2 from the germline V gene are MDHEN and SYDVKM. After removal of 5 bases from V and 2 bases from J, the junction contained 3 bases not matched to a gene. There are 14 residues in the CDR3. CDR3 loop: CASSAGTGNYGYTF. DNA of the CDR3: TGTGCCAGCAGTGCCGGGACAGGGAACTATGGCTACACCTTC.

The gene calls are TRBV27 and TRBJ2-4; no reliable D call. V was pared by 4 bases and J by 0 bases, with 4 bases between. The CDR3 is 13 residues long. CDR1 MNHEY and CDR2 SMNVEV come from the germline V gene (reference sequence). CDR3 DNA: TGTGCCAGCAGTTCTGGAGCCAAAAACATTCAGTACTTC. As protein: CASSSGAKNIQYF.

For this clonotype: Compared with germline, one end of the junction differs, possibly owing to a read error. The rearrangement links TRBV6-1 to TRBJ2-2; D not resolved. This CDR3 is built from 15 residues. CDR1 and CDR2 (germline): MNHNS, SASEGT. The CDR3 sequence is CAISESIQNTGELFF. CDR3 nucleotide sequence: TGTGCCATCAGTGAGTCGATACAGAACACCGGGGAGCTGTTTTTT.

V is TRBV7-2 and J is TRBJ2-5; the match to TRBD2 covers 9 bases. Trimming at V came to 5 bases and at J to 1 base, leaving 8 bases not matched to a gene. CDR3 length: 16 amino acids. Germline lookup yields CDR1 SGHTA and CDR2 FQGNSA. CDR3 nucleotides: TGTGCCAGCAGCCTCCGACTAGCGGCCCCCCAAGAGACCCAGTACTTC. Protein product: CASSLRLAAPQETQYF.

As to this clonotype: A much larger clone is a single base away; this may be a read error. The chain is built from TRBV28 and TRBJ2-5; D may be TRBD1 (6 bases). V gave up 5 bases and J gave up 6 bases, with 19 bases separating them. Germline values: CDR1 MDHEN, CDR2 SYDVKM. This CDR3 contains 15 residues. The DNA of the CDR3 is TGTGCCAGCAGTGCCCATCCACAGGGAACCAAGACCCAGTACTTC. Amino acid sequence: CASSAHPQGTKTQYF.

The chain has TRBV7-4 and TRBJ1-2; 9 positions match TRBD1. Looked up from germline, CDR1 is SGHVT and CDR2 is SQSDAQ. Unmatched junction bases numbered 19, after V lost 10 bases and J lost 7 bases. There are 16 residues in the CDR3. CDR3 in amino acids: CATAKGPGQGGGGYTF. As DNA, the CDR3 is TGTGCCACCGCCAAGGGCCCGGGACAGGGAGGAGGTGGCTACACCTTC.

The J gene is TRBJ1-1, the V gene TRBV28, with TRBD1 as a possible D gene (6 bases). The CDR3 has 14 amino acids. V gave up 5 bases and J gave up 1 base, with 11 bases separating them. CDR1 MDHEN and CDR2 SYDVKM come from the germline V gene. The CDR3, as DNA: TGTGCCAGCAGTATGGACAGCCAGAACACTGAAGCTTTCTTT. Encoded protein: CASSMDSQNTEAFF.

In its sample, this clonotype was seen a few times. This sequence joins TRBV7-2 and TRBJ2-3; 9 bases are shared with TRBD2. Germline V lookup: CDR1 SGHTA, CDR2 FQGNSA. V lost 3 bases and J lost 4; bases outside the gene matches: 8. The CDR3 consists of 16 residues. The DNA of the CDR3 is TGTGCCAGCAGCTTCATCGGCGGGAGGGGCGCAGATACGCAGTATTTT. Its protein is CASSFIGGRGADTQYF. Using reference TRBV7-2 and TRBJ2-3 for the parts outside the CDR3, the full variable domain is GAGVSQSPSNKVTEKGKDVELRCDPISGHTALYWYRQSLGQGLEFLIYFQGNSAPDKSGLPSDRFSAERTGGSVSTLTIQRTQQEDSAVYLCASSFIGGRGADTQYFGPGTRLTVL.

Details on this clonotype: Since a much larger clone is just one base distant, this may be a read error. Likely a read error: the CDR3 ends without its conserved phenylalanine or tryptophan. The CDR3 coding sequence is TGTGCCAGCATCAATACCGCCTGGGACAGGGATTCCTATGGCTACACCCTC. It yields the protein CASINTAWDRDSYGYTL. The chain has TRBV6-2 or TRBV6-3 and TRBJ1-2; 9 nucleotides agree with TRBD1. Losses at the gene ends were 7 bases for V and 4 bases for J; bases not matched to a gene: 16. The CDR3 sequence is 17 residues long. The germline V gene has CDR1 MNHEY and CDR2 SVGEGT.

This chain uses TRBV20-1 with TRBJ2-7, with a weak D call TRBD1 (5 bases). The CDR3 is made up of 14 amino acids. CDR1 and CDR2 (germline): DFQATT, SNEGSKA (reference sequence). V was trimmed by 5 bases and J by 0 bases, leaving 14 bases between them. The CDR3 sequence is CSAYRQGISYEQYF. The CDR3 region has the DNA TGCAGTGCTTACCGGCAGGGTATCTCCTACGAGCAGTACTTC.

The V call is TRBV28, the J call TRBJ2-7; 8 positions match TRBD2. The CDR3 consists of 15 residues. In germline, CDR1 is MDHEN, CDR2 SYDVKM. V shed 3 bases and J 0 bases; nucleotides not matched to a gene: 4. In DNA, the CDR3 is TGTGCCAGCAGTTTGGTCGCGGGAGGCTCCTACGAGCAGTACTTC. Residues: CASSLVAGGSYEQYF.